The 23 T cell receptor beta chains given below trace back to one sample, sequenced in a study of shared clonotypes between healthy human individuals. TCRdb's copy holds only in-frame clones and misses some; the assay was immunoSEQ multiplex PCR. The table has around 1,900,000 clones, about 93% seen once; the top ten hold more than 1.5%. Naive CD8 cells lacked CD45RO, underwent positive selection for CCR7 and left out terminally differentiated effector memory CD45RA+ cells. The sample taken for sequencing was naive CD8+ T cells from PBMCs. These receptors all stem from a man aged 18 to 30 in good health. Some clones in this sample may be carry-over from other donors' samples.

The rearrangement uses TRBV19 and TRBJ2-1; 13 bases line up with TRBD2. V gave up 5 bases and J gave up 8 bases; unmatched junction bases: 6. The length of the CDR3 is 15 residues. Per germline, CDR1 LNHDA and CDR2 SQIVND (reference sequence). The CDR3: CASSAGGLAGYEQFF. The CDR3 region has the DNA TGTGCCAGTAGTGCGGGGGGACTAGCGGGATATGAGCAGTTCTTC. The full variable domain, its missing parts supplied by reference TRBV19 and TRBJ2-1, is DGGITQSPKYLFRKEGQNVTLSCEQNLNHDAMYWYRQDPGQGLRLIYYSQIVNDFQKGDIAEGYSVSREKKESFPLTVTSAQKNPTAFYLCASSAGGLAGYEQFFGPGTRLTVL.

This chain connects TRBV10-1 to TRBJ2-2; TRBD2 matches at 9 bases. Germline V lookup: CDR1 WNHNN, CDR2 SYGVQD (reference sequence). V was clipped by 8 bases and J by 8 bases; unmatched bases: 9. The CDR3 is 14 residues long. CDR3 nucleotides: TGCGCCAGCTCTTCGGGACTAGCTATTGGGGAGCTGTTTTTT. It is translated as CASSSGLAIGELFF.

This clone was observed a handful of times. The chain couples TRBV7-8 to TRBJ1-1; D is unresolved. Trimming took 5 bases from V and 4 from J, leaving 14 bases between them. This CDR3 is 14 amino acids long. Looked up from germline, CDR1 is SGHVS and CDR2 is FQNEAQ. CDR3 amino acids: CASSESKLFTEAFF. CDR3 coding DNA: TGTGCCAGCAGCGAAAGTAAGCTGTTCACTGAAGCTTTCTTT.

The CDR3 bases are TGTGCCAGCAGTTCGGGACTAGGGGTCGATCAGCCCCAGCATTTT. Amino acid sequence: CASSSGLGVDQPQHF. The gene calls are TRBV28 and TRBJ1-5, with D possibly TRBD1 on 5 matching bases. Germline V CDR1 and CDR2: MDHEN, SYDVKM. There are 15 residues in the CDR3. V was cut by 4 bases and J by 5 bases, with 15 bases left in between.

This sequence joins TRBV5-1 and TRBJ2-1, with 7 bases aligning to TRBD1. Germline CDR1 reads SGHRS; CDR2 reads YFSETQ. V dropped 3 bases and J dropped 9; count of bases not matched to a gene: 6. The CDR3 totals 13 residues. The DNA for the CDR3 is TGCGCCAGCAGCTGGGGAAGGGGGCTTGAGCAGTTCTTC. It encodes CASSWGRGLEQFF.

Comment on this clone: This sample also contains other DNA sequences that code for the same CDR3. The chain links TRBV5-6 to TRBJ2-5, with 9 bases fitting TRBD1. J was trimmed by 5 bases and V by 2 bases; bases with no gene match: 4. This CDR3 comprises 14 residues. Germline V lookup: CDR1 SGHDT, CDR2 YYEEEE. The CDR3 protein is CASSLQGAFETQYF. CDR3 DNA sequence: TGTGCCAGCAGCTTACAGGGGGCTTTTGAGACCCAGTACTTC.

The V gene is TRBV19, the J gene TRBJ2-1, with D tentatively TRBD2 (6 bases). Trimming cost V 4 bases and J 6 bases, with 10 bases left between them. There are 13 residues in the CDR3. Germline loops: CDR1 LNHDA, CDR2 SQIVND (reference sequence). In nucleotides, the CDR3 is TGTGCCAGTAGTACCGTGACTAGCAATGAGCAGTTCTTC. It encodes CASSTVTSNEQFF.

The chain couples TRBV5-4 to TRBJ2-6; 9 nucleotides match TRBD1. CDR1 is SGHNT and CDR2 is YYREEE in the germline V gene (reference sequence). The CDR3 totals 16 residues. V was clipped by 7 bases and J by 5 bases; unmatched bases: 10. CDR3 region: CASGRTGVVRANVLTF. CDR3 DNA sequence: TGTGCCAGCGGCAGGACAGGGGTCGTAAGGGCCAACGTCCTGACTTTC.

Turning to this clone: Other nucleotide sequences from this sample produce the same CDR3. CDR3: CASSAGLAGVYEQYF. For the CDR3, the DNA is TGTGCCAGCAGCGCCGGACTAGCGGGTGTGTACGAGCAGTACTTC. The chain joins TRBV9 to TRBJ2-7; TRBD2 agrees at 11 bases. This CDR3 region has 15 residues. The trim removed 3 bases at V and 4 bases at J, leaving 6 bases unmatched. CDR1 SGDLS and CDR2 YYNGEE come from the germline V gene.

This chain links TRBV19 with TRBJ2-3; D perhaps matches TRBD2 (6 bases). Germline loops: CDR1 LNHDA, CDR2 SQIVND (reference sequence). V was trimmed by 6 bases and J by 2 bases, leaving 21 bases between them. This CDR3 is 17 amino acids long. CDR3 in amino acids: CASSDDAGPWTTDTQYF. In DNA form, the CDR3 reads TGTGCCAGTAGCGACGACGCGGGGCCTTGGACCACAGATACGCAGTATTTT. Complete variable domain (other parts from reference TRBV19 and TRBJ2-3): DGGITQSPKYLFRKEGQNVTLSCEQNLNHDAMYWYRQDPGQGLRLIYYSQIVNDFQKGDIAEGYSVSREKKESFPLTVTSAQKNPTAFYLCASSDDAGPWTTDTQYFGPGTRLTVL.

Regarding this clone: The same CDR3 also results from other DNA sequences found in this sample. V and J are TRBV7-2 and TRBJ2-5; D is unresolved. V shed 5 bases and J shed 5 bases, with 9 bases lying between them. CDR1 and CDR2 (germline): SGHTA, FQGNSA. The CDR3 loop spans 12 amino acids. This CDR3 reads CASSPRVETQYF. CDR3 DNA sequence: TGTGCCAGCAGCCCGAGAGTCGAGACCCAGTACTTC.

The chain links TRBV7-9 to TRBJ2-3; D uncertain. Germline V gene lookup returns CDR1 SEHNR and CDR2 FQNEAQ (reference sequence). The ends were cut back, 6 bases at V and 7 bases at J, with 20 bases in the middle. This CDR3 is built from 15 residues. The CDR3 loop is CASSPRDIGPNTQYF. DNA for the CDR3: TGTGCCAGCAGTCCTCGCGACATCGGACCCAATACGCAGTATTTT.

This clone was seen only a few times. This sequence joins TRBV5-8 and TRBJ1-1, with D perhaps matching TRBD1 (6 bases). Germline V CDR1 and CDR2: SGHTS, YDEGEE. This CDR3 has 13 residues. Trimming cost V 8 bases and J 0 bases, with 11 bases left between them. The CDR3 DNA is TGTGCCAGTCGACAGGCCTTGAACACTGAAGCTTTCTTT. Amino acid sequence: CASRQALNTEAFF.

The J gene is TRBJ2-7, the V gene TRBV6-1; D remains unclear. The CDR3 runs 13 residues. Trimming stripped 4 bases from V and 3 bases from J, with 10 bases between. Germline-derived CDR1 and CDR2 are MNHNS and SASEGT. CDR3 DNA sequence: TGTGCCAGCAGTGGTGATGGGCGCTACGAGCAGTACTTC. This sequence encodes CASSGDGRYEQYF.

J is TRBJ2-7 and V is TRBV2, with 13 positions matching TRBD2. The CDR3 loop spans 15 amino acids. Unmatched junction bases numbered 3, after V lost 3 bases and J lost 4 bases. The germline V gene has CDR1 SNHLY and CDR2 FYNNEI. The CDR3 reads CASSDLTSGRYEQYF. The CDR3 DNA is TGTGCCAGCAGTGATCTGACTAGCGGGAGGTACGAGCAGTACTTC. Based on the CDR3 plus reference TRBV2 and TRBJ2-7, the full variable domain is EPEVTQTPSHQVTQMGQEVILRCVPISNHLYFYWYRQILGQKVEFLVSFYNNEISEKSEIFDDQFSVERPDGSNFTLKIRSTKLEDSAMYFCASSDLTSGRYEQYFGPGTRLTVT.

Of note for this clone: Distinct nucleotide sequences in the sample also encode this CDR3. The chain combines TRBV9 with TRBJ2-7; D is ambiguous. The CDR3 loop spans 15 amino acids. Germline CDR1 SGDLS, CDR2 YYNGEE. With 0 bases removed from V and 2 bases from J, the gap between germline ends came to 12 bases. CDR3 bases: TGTGCCAGCAGCGTAGGATCGGCACGGCCCTACGAGCAGTACTTC. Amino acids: CASSVGSARPYEQYF.

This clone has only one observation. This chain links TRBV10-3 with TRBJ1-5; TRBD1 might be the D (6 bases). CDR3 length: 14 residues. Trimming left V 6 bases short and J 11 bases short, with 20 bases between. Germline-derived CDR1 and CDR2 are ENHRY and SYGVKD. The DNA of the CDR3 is TGTGCCATCAGCGACCCGGGGCAAGGGGGGGCCCAGCATTTT. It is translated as CAISDPGQGGAQHF.

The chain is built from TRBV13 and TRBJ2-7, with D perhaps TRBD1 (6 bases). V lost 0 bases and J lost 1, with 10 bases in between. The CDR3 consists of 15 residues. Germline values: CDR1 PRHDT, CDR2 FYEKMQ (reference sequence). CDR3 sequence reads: CASSLGARGSYEQYF. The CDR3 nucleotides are TGTGCCAGCAGCTTAGGCGCGAGGGGGTCCTACGAGCAGTACTTC.

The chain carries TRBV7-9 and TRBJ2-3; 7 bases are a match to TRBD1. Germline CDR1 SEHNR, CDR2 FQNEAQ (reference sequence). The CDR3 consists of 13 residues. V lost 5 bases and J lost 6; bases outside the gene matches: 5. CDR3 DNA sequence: TGTGCCAGCAGCCTCGAGGGGGCTGATACGCAGTATTTT. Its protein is CASSLEGADTQYF.

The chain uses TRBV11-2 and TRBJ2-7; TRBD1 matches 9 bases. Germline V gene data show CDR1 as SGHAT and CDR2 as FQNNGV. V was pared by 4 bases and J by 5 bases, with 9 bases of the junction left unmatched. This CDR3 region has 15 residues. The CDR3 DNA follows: TGTGCCAGCAGCTACCCGGGACAGGGTACCGACGAGCAGTACTTC. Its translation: CASSYPGQGTDEQYF. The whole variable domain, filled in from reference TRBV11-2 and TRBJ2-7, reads EAGVAQSPRYKIIEKRQSVAFWCNPISGHATLYWYQQILGQGPKLLIQFQNNGVVDDSQLPKDRFSAERLKGVDSTLKIQPAKLEDSAVYLCASSYPGQGTDEQYFGPGTRLTVT.

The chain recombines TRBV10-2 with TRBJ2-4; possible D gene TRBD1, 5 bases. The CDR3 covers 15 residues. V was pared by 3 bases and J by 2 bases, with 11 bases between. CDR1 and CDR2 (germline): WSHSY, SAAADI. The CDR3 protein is CASSDLGAPKNIQYF. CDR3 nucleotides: TGCGCCAGCAGTGACTTAGGGGCGCCCAAAAACATTCAGTACTTC.

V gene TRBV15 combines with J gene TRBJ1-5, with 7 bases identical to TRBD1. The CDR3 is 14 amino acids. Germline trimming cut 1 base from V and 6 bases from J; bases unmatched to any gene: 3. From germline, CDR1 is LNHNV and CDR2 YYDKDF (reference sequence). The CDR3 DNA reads TGTGCCACCAGCAGAGGGACAGGTCCTCAGCCCCAGCATTTT. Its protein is CATSRGTGPQPQHF.

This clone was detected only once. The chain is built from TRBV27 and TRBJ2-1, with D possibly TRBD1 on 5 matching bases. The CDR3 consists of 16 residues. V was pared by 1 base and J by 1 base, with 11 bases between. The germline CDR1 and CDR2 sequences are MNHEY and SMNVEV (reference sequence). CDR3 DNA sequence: TGTGCCAGCAGTTTATTCCCGGCAGGGTCCTACAATGAGCAGTTCTTC. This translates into CASSLFPAGSYNEQFF.